These T cell receptor beta chains were read from a single sample in a study of cytomegalovirus exposure and HLA in healthy donors. Sequenced by immunoSEQ multiplex PCR; TCRdb stores in-frame clones only, minus some. The top ten clones hold 3.5% to 4.5% of a sample with about 120,000 clones, approximately 80% of them seen once. Sequencing used PBMCs. The origin of the receptors is a man between 25 and 39 years old in good health and CMV-seropositive. Each CDR3 is given with its conserved first and last residue. A D gene is named only where the DNA matches it firmly. For some rows the clone size is stated as once, few or many, or as a class when expanded; others skip it.

J gene: TRBJ1-1
V gene: TRBV7-8
CDR3 length: 13
clone size: NA
D gene: TRBD1
CDR3 protein: CASSLRTGAEAFF
CDR3 DNA: TGTGCCAGCAGCTTAAGGACAGGGGCTGAAGCTTTCTTT

J gene: TRBJ2-7
V gene: TRBV7-2
CDR3 length: 17
clone size: NA
D gene: TRBD1
CDR3 protein: CASSSRPGTANSYEQYF
CDR3 DNA: TGTGCCAGCAGCTCCAGACCCGGGACAGCCAACTCCTACGAGCAGTACTTC

J gene: TRBJ2-2
V gene: TRBV7-2
CDR3 length: 15
clone size: NA
D gene: NA
CDR3 protein: CASSLGGLVAGELFF
CDR3 DNA: TGTGCCAGCAGCTTAGGGGGGCTAGTTGCCGGGGAGCTGTTTTTT

J gene: TRBJ2-7
V gene: TRBV7-8
CDR3 length: 14
clone size: NA
D gene: NA
CDR3 protein: CASSLWGRGHEQYF
CDR3 DNA: TGTGCCAGCAGCTTATGGGGGCGCGGCCACGAGCAGTACTTC

J gene: TRBJ2-5
V gene: TRBV15
CDR3 length: 17
clone size: NA
D gene: NA
CDR3 protein: CATSLFELHKNQETQYF
CDR3 DNA: TGTGCCACCAGCCTCTTCGAATTACATAAAAACCAAGAGACCCAGTACTTC

J gene: TRBJ2-5
V gene: TRBV7-9
CDR3 length: 15
clone size: NA
D gene: TRBD2
CDR3 protein: CASSLDSRETETQYF
CDR3 DNA: TGTGCCAGCAGCTTAGATTCGCGGGAGACGGAGACCCAGTACTTC

J gene: TRBJ2-1
V gene: TRBV7-9
CDR3 length: 15
clone size: NA
D gene: TRBD2
CDR3 protein: CSTTTSGTSYNEQFF
CDR3 DNA: TGTTCCACCACAACTAGCGGGACCTCCTACAATGAGCAGTTCTTC

J gene: TRBJ2-3
V gene: TRBV5-1
CDR3 length: 14
clone size: NA
D gene: NA
CDR3 protein: CASSPRDSTDTQYF
CDR3 DNA: TGCGCCAGCAGCCCGCGGGATAGCACAGATACGCAGTATTTT

J gene: TRBJ2-3
V gene: TRBV11-2
CDR3 length: 15
clone size: NA
D gene: NA
CDR3 protein: CASSLDLPGLDTQYF
CDR3 DNA: TGTGCCAGCAGCTTAGATTTGCCAGGGTTGGATACGCAGTATTTT

J gene: TRBJ2-4
V gene: TRBV5-4
CDR3 length: 18
clone size: NA
D gene: NA
CDR3 protein: CASSSRSLHLLAKNIQYF
CDR3 DNA: TGTGCCAGCAGCTCAAGAAGTCTCCACCTACTAGCCAAAAACATTCAGTACTTC

J gene: TRBJ2-2
V gene: TRBV30
CDR3 length: 16
clone size: NA
D gene: TRBD1
CDR3 protein: CAWSRWDRRNTGELFF
CDR3 DNA: TGTGCCTGGTCCCGCTGGGACAGGAGGAACACCGGGGAGCTGTTTTTT

J gene: TRBJ2-5
V gene: TRBV7-9
CDR3 length: 14
clone size: few
D gene: NA
CDR3 protein: CASSLRSGVGTQYF
CDR3 DNA: TGTGCCAGCAGCTTAAGATCGGGGGTAGGGACCCAGTACTTC

J gene: TRBJ1-2
V gene: TRBV5-5
CDR3 length: 14
clone size: NA
D gene: TRBD1
CDR3 protein: CASSLGDSLYGYTF
CDR3 DNA: TGTGCCAGCAGCTTGGGGGACAGCCTCTATGGCTACACCTTC

J gene: TRBJ2-5
V gene: TRBV25-1
CDR3 length: 13
clone size: NA
D gene: NA
CDR3 protein: CASSVAGKETQYF
CDR3 DNA: TGTGCCAGCAGTGTAGCAGGGAAAGAGACCCAGTACTTC

J gene: TRBJ2-7
V gene: TRBV5-1
CDR3 length: 15
clone size: once
D gene: TRBD1
CDR3 protein: CASSTRQGTSYEQYF
CDR3 DNA: TGCGCCAGCAGCACTAGACAGGGAACCTCCTACGAGCAGTACTTC

J gene: TRBJ2-2
V gene: TRBV11-2
CDR3 length: 16
clone size: NA
D gene: TRBD2
CDR3 protein: CASSFSGSRSTGELFF
CDR3 DNA: TGTGCCAGCAGCTTTAGCGGGAGCAGGTCAACCGGGGAGCTGTTTTTT

J gene: TRBJ1-1
V gene: TRBV6-1
CDR3 length: 15
clone size: NA
D gene: TRBD1
CDR3 protein: CASSGHRGLPTEAFF
CDR3 DNA: TGTGCCAGCAGTGGACACAGGGGGCTCCCGACTGAAGCTTTCTTT

J gene: TRBJ2-4
V gene: TRBV4-2
CDR3 length: 15
clone size: NA
D gene: TRBD2
CDR3 protein: CASSQAQGGENSQYF
CDR3 DNA: TGTGCCAGCAGCCAAGCCCAGGGAGGGGAAAACAGTCAGTACTTC

J gene: TRBJ2-3
V gene: TRBV28
CDR3 length: 15
clone size: few
D gene: TRBD2
CDR3 protein: CASSPSGLAGATQYF
CDR3 DNA: TGTGCCAGCAGTCCATCGGGTCTAGCGGGCGCTACGCAGTATTTT

J gene: TRBJ1-1
V gene: TRBV18
CDR3 length: 16
clone size: NA
D gene: NA
CDR3 protein: CASSPSTVRGDTEAFF
CDR3 DNA: TGTGCCAGCTCTCCATCGACGGTGAGAGGCGACACTGAAGCTTTCTTT

J gene: TRBJ2-5
V gene: TRBV7-3
CDR3 length: 16
clone size: NA
D gene: TRBD2
CDR3 protein: CASSLGGLAEQETQYF
CDR3 DNA: TGTGCCAGCAGCTTAGGGGGACTAGCGGAACAAGAGACCCAGTACTTC

J gene: TRBJ2-1
V gene: TRBV11-3
CDR3 length: 16
clone size: NA
D gene: TRBD2
CDR3 protein: CASSLGGLAGYNEQFF
CDR3 DNA: TGTGCCAGCAGCTTAGGTGGACTAGCGGGATACAATGAGCAGTTCTTC

J gene: TRBJ1-1
V gene: TRBV7-2
CDR3 length: 16
clone size: NA
D gene: TRBD1
CDR3 protein: CASNPGTGDIDTEAFF
CDR3 DNA: TGTGCCAGCAACCCCGGGACAGGGGACATCGACACTGAAGCTTTCTTT

J gene: TRBJ1-5
V gene: TRBV19
CDR3 length: 12
clone size: NA
D gene: NA
CDR3 protein: CASSLGRQPQHF
CDR3 DNA: TGTGCCAGTAGCCTGGGGAGACAGCCCCAGCATTTT

J gene: TRBJ1-3
V gene: TRBV6-5
CDR3 length: 15
clone size: NA
D gene: NA
CDR3 protein: CASSYSPGFGNTIYF
CDR3 DNA: TGTGCCAGCAGTTACTCGCCGGGGTTTGGAAACACCATATATTTT

J gene: TRBJ2-7
V gene: TRBV6-5
CDR3 length: 14
clone size: NA
D gene: NA
CDR3 protein: CASSYSESSYEQYF
CDR3 DNA: TGTGCCAGCAGTTACTCCGAGAGCTCCTACGAGCAGTACTTC

J gene: TRBJ1-4
V gene: TRBV4-3
CDR3 length: 16
clone size: NA
D gene: TRBD1
CDR3 protein: CASSQAEGAVGEKLFF
CDR3 DNA: TGCGCCAGCAGCCAAGCAGAGGGGGCAGTCGGTGAAAAACTGTTTTTT

J gene: TRBJ1-4
V gene: TRBV4-3
CDR3 length: 15
clone size: few
D gene: NA
CDR3 protein: CASSHSDTFGEKLFF
CDR3 DNA: TGCGCCAGCAGCCACTCGGACACCTTTGGAGAAAAACTGTTTTTT

J gene: TRBJ2-7
V gene: TRBV7-2
CDR3 length: 15
clone size: NA
D gene: NA
CDR3 protein: CASSLFDSYTYEQYF
CDR3 DNA: TGTGCCAGCAGCCTGTTTGACAGCTATACCTACGAGCAGTACTTC

J gene: TRBJ2-5
V gene: TRBV5-1
CDR3 length: 14
clone size: NA
D gene: NA
CDR3 protein: CASSDGGRGETQYF
CDR3 DNA: TGCGCCAGCAGCGATGGCGGGCGGGGAGAGACCCAGTACTTC

J gene: TRBJ2-7
V gene: TRBV7-2
CDR3 length: 12
clone size: NA
D gene: NA
CDR3 protein: CASSYTGYEQYF
CDR3 DNA: TGTGCCAGCAGTTACACAGGCTACGAGCAGTACTTC

J gene: TRBJ1-2
V gene: TRBV5-6
CDR3 length: 15
clone size: NA
D gene: TRBD1
CDR3 protein: CASSGVTGGHYGYTF
CDR3 DNA: TGTGCCAGCAGCGGAGTGACAGGGGGCCACTATGGCTACACCTTC

J gene: TRBJ2-7
V gene: TRBV7-3
CDR3 length: 16
clone size: NA
D gene: TRBD1
CDR3 protein: CASSYGQGHSSYEQYF
CDR3 DNA: TGTGCCAGCAGCTACGGACAGGGCCATAGCTCCTACGAGCAGTACTTC

J gene: TRBJ1-1
V gene: TRBV6-4
CDR3 length: 13
clone size: NA
D gene: TRBD1
CDR3 protein: CASSSQGATEAFF
CDR3 DNA: TGTGCCAGCAGCAGTCAGGGGGCAACTGAAGCTTTCTTT